The rows below give T cell receptor beta chains drawn from one sample of a study of cytomegalovirus exposure and HLA in healthy donors. Measured with immunoSEQ multiplex PCR; TCRdb has only the in-frame clones, and not every one. The sample consists of about 91,000 clones, around 64% of them appearing once. Sequenced material: PBMCs. The receptors were gathered from a human donor in good health. CDR3s include the opening cysteine and the closing phenylalanine or tryptophan. Size values are once, few and many counts, or a class for expanded clones, and some rows have none.

j_call,v_call,clone_size,cdr3_aa
TRBJ2-1,TRBV5-4,few,CASSLQGRGEQFF
TRBJ1-4,TRBV5-6,few,CASSTGQGATNEKLFF
TRBJ1-6,TRBV11-2,NA,CASSFESVSSPLHF
TRBJ1-2,TRBV19,once,CASRGTGEANYGYTF
TRBJ1-2,TRBV11-3,NA,CASSLDRDRHSNYGYTF
TRBJ1-4,TRBV29-1,NA,CSVEVEGSTGFHPNEKLFF
TRBJ1-6,TRBV4-3,once,CASSQGSRGKGTPLHF
TRBJ1-5,TRBV30,NA,CAWSVGGGGNQPQHF
TRBJ1-6,TRBV11-1,NA,CASSSLRGPSPLHF
TRBJ2-3,TRBV18,NA,CASSLGTGVTDTQYF
NA,TRBV7-9,NA,CASSPRTGSYEQYF
TRBJ1-1,TRBV19,NA,CASKRQVPGTEAFF
TRBJ2-7,TRBV7-2,NA,CASSLLMSYEQYF
TRBJ2-3,TRBV27,few,CASSLVQGAPRTDTQYF
TRBJ2-3,TRBV18,NA,CASSPPWQDTQYF
TRBJ2-1,TRBV7-6,NA,CASSSPGPGEQFF
TRBJ1-1,TRBV5-6,NA,CASSLYPLRAFF
TRBJ1-1,TRBV7-6,once,CASSLRQVDTEAFF
TRBJ1-1,TRBV18,NA,CASSPRANTEAFF
TRBJ2-2,TRBV11-1,NA,CASSADRVSGELFF